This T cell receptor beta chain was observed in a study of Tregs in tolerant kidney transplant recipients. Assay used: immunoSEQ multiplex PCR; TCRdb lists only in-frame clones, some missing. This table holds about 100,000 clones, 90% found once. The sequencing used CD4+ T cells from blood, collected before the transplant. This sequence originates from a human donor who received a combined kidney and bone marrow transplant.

CDR3 protein: CASSSPLIDSVLTF. For the CDR3, the DNA is TGTGCCAGCAGCTCCCCCCTAATCGATAGCGTCCTGACTTTC. This rearrangement joins TRBV6-6 to TRBJ2-6; D not certain. The CDR3 loop spans 14 amino acids. V lost 6 bases and J lost 12, with 18 bases in between. CDR1 and CDR2 from the germline V gene are MNHNY and SVGAGI (reference sequence).